Listed below are T cell receptor beta chains from one sample, sequenced in a study of T cell responses to AZD1222 COVID-19 vaccine. Here immunoSEQ multiplex PCR was the method, and the copy in TCRdb shows in-frame clones only, minus some. The sample consists of 100,000 to 130,000 clones, roughly nine tenths of them appearing once. This sample comprised peripheral blood, obtained on day 0 of MenACWY control vaccination. Source of these receptors: an adult in good health. CDR3s leave out the opening cysteine and the closing phenylalanine or tryptophan.

>TRBJ2-7|TRBV29-1
SVARDYEQY
>TRBJ2-7|TRBV19
ASSTGQGGIYEQY
>TRBJ1-1|TRBV10-1
ASSVGAMNTEAF
>TRBJ2-7|TRBV7-2
ASSLDRGHTPRYEQY
>TRBJ2-2|TRBV6-2/TRBV6-3
ASSYSLAGELF
>TRBJ1-1|TRBV29-1
SVERGGAAEAF
>TRBJ2-5|TRBV5-6
ASSLAGGVQETQY
>TRBJ2-2|TRBV30
AWSVRGATTGELF
>TRBJ1-5|TRBV11-3
ASSLSGRGQPQH
>TRBJ2-5|TRBV19
ASSGGGSEETQY
>TRBJ1-3|TRBV5-5
ASSMGLRTSGNTIY
>TRBJ2-7|TRBV7-2
ASSLDGGAYEQY
>TRBJ1-2|TRBV29-1
SVALGRAANYGYT
>TRBJ2-7|TRBV28
ASSRTPGSSYEQY
>TRBJ2-1|TRBV11-1
ASSLVGAPYNEQF
>TRBJ2-2|TRBV19
ASSIPQWGNTGELF
>TRBJ2-7|TRBV6-5
ASSYPGLSTYEQY
>TRBJ1-2|TRBV4-3
ASSLQSGTATFGYGYT
>TRBJ1-1|TRBV25-1
ASRPGPQPLNTEAF
>TRBJ2-7|TRBV2
ASRRGTGYEQY
>TRBJ2-7|TRBV24-1
ATSEQTSNEQY
>TRBJ2-2|TRBV30
AWSVMVGRLGTGELF
>TRBJ1-1|TRBV19
ASTNFAPEAF
>TRBJ2-7|TRBV27
ASSPRTDSYEQY
>TRBJ1-5|TRBV30
AWSTENQPQH
>TRBJ1-5|TRBV5-1
ASSSGTPDQPQH
>TRBJ2-7|TRBV5-4
ASSSGYEQY
>TRBJ2-2|TRBV29-1
SVGGWQSNTGELF
>TRBJ1-2|TRBV28
ASESTFYGYT
>TRBJ1-1|TRBV12-3/TRBV12-4
ASSFGGTGEAF